Below, 10 T cell receptor beta chains from the same sample are listed, as sequenced in a study of T cell responses to AZD1222 COVID-19 vaccine. Method: immunoSEQ multiplex PCR; TCRdb's copy keeps in-frame clones and lacks some. The table shows around 150,000 clones, with approximately 90% occurring only once. The source material was peripheral blood, sampled on day 0 of MenACWY control vaccination. The source is an adult in good health.

The V gene is TRBV28, the J gene TRBJ2-7; no clear D. Germline CDR1 reads MDHEN; CDR2 reads SYDVKM. The V gene lost 7 bases and the J gene lost 5 bases, with 9 bases spanning the gap. The CDR3 is made up of 11 amino acids. CDR3 coding DNA: TGTGCCAGCACCACCCGAAACGAGCAGTACTTC. Translated: CASTTRNEQYF. Filled out from reference TRBV28 and TRBJ2-7, the complete variable domain reads DVKVTQSSRYLVKRTGEKVFLECVQDMDHENMFWYRQDPGLGLRLIYFSYDVKMKEKGDIPEGYSVSREKKERFSLILESASTNQTSMYLCASTTRNEQYFGPGTRLTVT.

The CDR3 DNA reads as TGTGCCTGGAGTGGACGGGGCCTACTCTCTGGAAACACCATATATTTT. Translation: CAWSGRGLLSGNTIYF. The chain has TRBV30 and TRBJ1-3; D is perhaps TRBD1 (5 bases). The germline gives CDR1 GTSNPN, CDR2 SVGIG (reference sequence). CDR3 length: 16 residues. V was shortened by 1 base and J by 0 bases, with 13 bases between the two germline ends.

V and J are TRBV5-4 and TRBJ2-3; D not resolved. V shed 0 bases and J shed 6 bases, with 8 bases lying between them. The germline gives CDR1 SGHNT, CDR2 YYREEE (reference sequence). The CDR3 is made up of 13 amino acids. CDR3 nucleotide sequence: TGTGCCAGCAGCTTGGTGGGCTCGGATACGCAGTATTTT. Translation: CASSLVGSDTQYF.

CDR3 region: CAISAGQGGTEAFF. Here the CDR3 DNA reads TGTGCCATCAGTGCCGGACAGGGCGGCACTGAAGCTTTCTTT. The chain employs TRBV10-3 and TRBJ1-1; 8 nucleotides agree with TRBD1. Germline CDR1 ENHRY, CDR2 SYGVKD. V shed 4 bases, J shed 4 bases, and the junction held 5 bases outside the gene matches. The CDR3 totals 14 residues.

J is TRBJ2-1 and V is TRBV5-1, with D perhaps given as TRBD1 or TRBD2 (6 bases each). The germline gives CDR1 SGHRS, CDR2 YFSETQ. The CDR3 is made up of 15 amino acids. Trimming stripped 0 bases from V and 0 bases from J, with 7 bases between. CDR3 amino acids: CASSLEGGSYNEQFF. CDR3 DNA: TGCGCCAGCAGCTTGGAGGGGGGCTCCTACAATGAGCAGTTCTTC.

The rearrangement links TRBV5-4 to TRBJ2-3, with D perhaps matching TRBD1 (6 bases). The CDR3 totals 14 residues. V was cut by 4 bases and J by 4 bases, with 13 bases left in between. Germline V gives CDR1 SGHNT, CDR2 YYREEE (reference sequence). The DNA of the CDR3 is TGTGCCAGCAGCCTTCCGGACAGCGCAGATACGCAGTATTTT. Protein: CASSLPDSADTQYF.

This clone was picked up one time. At one boundary the junction diverges from the germline segment, which might be a read error. The V gene is TRBV6-5, the J gene TRBJ1-2; 7 nucleotides agree with TRBD1. Germline V gene data show CDR1 as MNHEY and CDR2 as SVGAGI. The CDR3 length is 12 residues. Here the CDR3 reads CASTGDHYGYTF. The CDR3 DNA reads as TGTGCTAGCACAGGGGATCACTATGGCTACACCTTC.

The genes are TRBV2 and TRBJ1-2; D is unresolved. The CDR3 is made up of 14 amino acids. V shed 7 bases and J shed 5 bases, with 17 bases lying between them. In germline, CDR1 is SNHLY, CDR2 FYNNEI. CDR3 residues: CASIREAGGYGYTF. The DNA of the CDR3 is TGTGCCAGCATCCGGGAGGCTGGTGGGTATGGCTACACCTTC.

This clone showed up just once. The chain joins TRBV19 to TRBJ1-4, with TRBD1 matching 8 bases. V shed 6 bases, J shed 2 bases, and the junction held 8 bases outside the gene matches. The V gene's germline CDR1 is LNHDA and CDR2 SQIVND (reference sequence). CDR3 length: 16 residues. CDR3 loop: CASRNPGGETNEKLFF. The CDR3 region has the DNA TGTGCCAGTAGAAATCCAGGGGGCGAGACTAATGAAAAACTGTTTTTT.

The rearrangement links TRBV19 to TRBJ1-4; TRBD1 is a possible D gene (5 bases). Trimming stripped 0 bases from V and 5 bases from J, with 13 bases between. This CDR3 is 16 amino acids long. Per the germline V gene, CDR1 is LNHDA and CDR2 is SQIVND (reference sequence). This chain's CDR3 is CASSIDRCGDNEKLFF. The CDR3 DNA reads TGTGCCAGTAGTATAGATAGGTGTGGGGACAATGAAAAACTGTTTTTT.